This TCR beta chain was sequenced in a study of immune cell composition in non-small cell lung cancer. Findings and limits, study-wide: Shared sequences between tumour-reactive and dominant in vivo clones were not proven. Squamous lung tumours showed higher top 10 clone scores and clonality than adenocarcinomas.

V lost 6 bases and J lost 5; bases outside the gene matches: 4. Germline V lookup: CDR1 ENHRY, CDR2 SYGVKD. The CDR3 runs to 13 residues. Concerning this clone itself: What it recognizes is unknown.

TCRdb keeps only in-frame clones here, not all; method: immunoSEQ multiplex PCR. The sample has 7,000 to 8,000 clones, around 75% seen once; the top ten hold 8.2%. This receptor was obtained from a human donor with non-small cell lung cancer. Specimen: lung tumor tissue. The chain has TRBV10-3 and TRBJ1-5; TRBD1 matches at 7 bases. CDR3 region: CAISTGEDQPQHF. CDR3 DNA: TGTGCCATCAGCACAGGGGAAGATCAGCCCCAGCATTTT.